Each of the 23 T cell receptor beta chains below was sequenced from the same sample in a study of Graves' ophthalmopathy and Graves' hyperthyroidism. Transcripts of RNA were the source for amplifying TCR beta CDR3 regions. The authors performed first-round RT-PCR with HTBI primers and then a second-round multiplex PCR. Each CDR3 protein gets one entry after TCRdb re-called the multiplex PCR reads with MiXCR. The sample lists hundreds of thousands of distinct CDR3 sequences, 20% to 25% occurring once. The sample taken for sequencing was peripheral blood. These receptors came from a woman aged 18-35 years with stable Graves' hyperthyroidism. Some clones in this sample may be carry-over from other donors' samples.

This clonotype occurred many times. This chain uses TRBV6-5 with TRBJ1-1; D ambiguous. With 6 bases removed from V and 3 bases from J, the gap between germline ends came to 14 bases. Germline CDR1 is MNHEY and CDR2 is SVGAGI. This CDR3 contains 14 residues. The CDR3 bases are TGTGCCAGCAGCTACCTACGGCCGTACACTGAAGCTTTCTTT. It yields the protein CASSYLRPYTEAFF.

This rearrangement joins TRBV5-1 to TRBJ1-2, with D unclear. V was clipped by 1 base and J by 8 bases, with 15 bases between them. The CDR3 extends over 14 amino acids. CDR1 is SGHRS, CDR2 YFSETQ, per germline. The CDR3 nucleotides read TGCGCCAGCAGCTTGTTAGGGCCCGGGGAAGGCTACACCTTC. Translating it yields CASSLLGPGEGYTF.

Ten or more counts support this clonotype. The genes are TRBV19 and TRBJ2-7; 12 bases line up with TRBD2. The CDR3 covers 16 residues. CDR1 and CDR2 from the germline V gene are LNHDA and SQIVND (reference sequence). V gave up 3 bases and J gave up 4 bases; unmatched junction bases: 7. DNA of the CDR3: TGTGCCAGTAGTATGGCCGGACTAGCGGGAAGGTACGAGCAGTACTTC. Amino acids: CASSMAGLAGRYEQYF.

This clonotype was detected only a few times. V is TRBV6-4 and J is TRBJ2-2; D not certain. The CDR3 is 14 residues long. Trimming removed 4 bases at V and 1 base at J, with 7 bases between. Germline V gives CDR1 MRHNA, CDR2 SNTAGT. The CDR3 DNA follows: TGTGCCAGCAGTGGGCAGGTGAACACCGGGGAGCTGTTTTTT. Its protein is CASSGQVNTGELFF.

The sample holds many counts of this clonotype. The V and J genes are TRBV2 and TRBJ1-2; possibly TRBD1 for D (6 bases). Trimming shortened V by 7 bases and J by 6 bases, and 12 bases separated the two germline ends. Germline CDR1 and CDR2: SNHLY and FYNNEI. The CDR3 covers 12 residues. As DNA, the CDR3 is TGTGCCAGCATGGGGGGCGCGGATGGCTACACCTTC. As protein: CASMGGADGYTF.

The chain links TRBV28 to TRBJ2-2; D gene uncertain. The CDR3 runs to 14 residues. From germline, CDR1 is MDHEN and CDR2 SYDVKM. V lost 8 bases and J 1 base, leaving 11 bases between the germline ends. The CDR3 sequence: CASLHSQNTGELFF. CDR3 nucleotides: TGTGCCAGCCTCCACAGTCAGAACACCGGGGAGCTGTTTTTT.

This clonotype was counted ten times or more. The chain combines TRBV9 with TRBJ2-7; TRBD2 agrees at 8 bases. This CDR3 contains 14 residues. Looked up from germline, CDR1 is SGDLS and CDR2 is YYNGEE. V lost 3 bases and J lost 4; bases outside the gene matches: 6. CDR3 residues: CASSASSSGYEQYF. DNA of the CDR3: TGTGCCAGCAGCGCCTCCTCTAGCGGGTACGAGCAGTACTTC.

This clonotype appeared once. The chain carries TRBV29-1 and TRBJ2-7; D is unclear. Per germline, CDR1 SQVTM and CDR2 ANQGSEA. The CDR3 contains 12 residues. Trimming pared 5 bases from V and 1 base from J, leaving 9 bases between. In nucleotides, the CDR3 is TGCAGCGTTCAGCACACTTCCTACGAGCAGTACTTC. Translated, it gives CSVQHTSYEQYF.

This clonotype was found a few times. The chain employs TRBV4-2 and TRBJ1-3; D is uncertain. There are 17 residues in the CDR3. Germline V lookup: CDR1 LGHNA, CDR2 YNFKEQ. V lost 0 bases and J 8 bases, leaving 20 bases between the germline ends. The CDR3 sequence: CASSQDPGNPPGDTIYF. CDR3 nucleotide sequence: TGTGCCAGCAGCCAAGACCCGGGGAACCCCCCCGGGGACACCATATATTTT.

On this clonotype: A read error may explain this, as a much larger clone is one base away. This CDR3 fails to terminate in the conserved phenylalanine or tryptophan, so it likely reflects a read error. This sequence joins TRBV11-2 and TRBJ2-7; D call uncertain. Trimming pared 1 base from V and 4 bases from J, leaving 11 bases between. The CDR3 is made up of 14 amino acids. The germline gives CDR1 SGHAT, CDR2 FQNNGV. The CDR3 bases are TGTGCCAGCAGCTTAGTCGGCACAGATTACGAGCAGTACTAC. Translation: CASSLVGTDYEQYY.

This clonotype was detected ten times or more. The chain joins TRBV12-3 or TRBV12-4 to TRBJ2-5; tentatively, D is TRBD2 (5 bases). V was trimmed by 3 bases and J by 7 bases, leaving 12 bases between them. This CDR3 comprises 13 residues. This CDR3 reads CASSFEGEGTQYF. The DNA of the CDR3 is TGTGCCAGCAGTTTCGAGGGCGAGGGGACCCAGTACTTC.

This clonotype was found many times. The rearrangement links TRBV27 to TRBJ2-7, with TRBD2 matching over 8 bases. The length of the CDR3 is 13 residues. Looked up from germline, CDR1 is MNHEY and CDR2 is SMNVEV (reference sequence). The V and J ends lost 5 bases and 5 bases, in that order; junction bases with no gene match: 5. The CDR3 DNA follows: TGTGCCAGCAGTCGGGAGGGTGTCAACGAGCAGTACTTC. It translates to CASSREGVNEQYF.

This clonotype appeared many times. The rearrangement links TRBV12-3 or TRBV12-4 to TRBJ2-7; D is possibly TRBD1 or TRBD2 (5 bases each). This CDR3 comprises 14 residues. V lost 3 bases to trimming and J lost 3 bases, with 12 bases between them. The CDR3 nucleotides are TGTGCCAGCAGTTTGGGGGACGGGAACTACGAGCAGTACTTC. Translated, it gives CASSLGDGNYEQYF.

This clonotype has ten or more counts. V is TRBV6-5 and J is TRBJ1-5; possible D gene TRBD1, 6 bases. This CDR3 spans 14 amino acids. Germline V gene lookup returns CDR1 MNHEY and CDR2 SVGAGI. The V end was cut by 5 bases, the J end by 6 bases, with 14 bases between. CDR3 sequence reads: CASSNTGKSQPQHF. DNA for the CDR3: TGTGCCAGCAGTAATACAGGGAAATCTCAGCCCCAGCATTTT.

This clonotype was seen repeatedly, ten times or more. The chain has TRBV6-5 and TRBJ1-5; 8 positions match TRBD1. This CDR3 is built from 14 residues. Germline V lookup: CDR1 MNHEY, CDR2 SVGAGI. The V segment lost 7 bases and the J segment 6 bases; nucleotides outside the gene matches: 8. This chain's CDR3 is CASKGQGLFQPQHF. In nucleotides, the CDR3 is TGTGCCAGCAAAGGACAGGGCCTCTTTCAGCCCCAGCATTTT.

In its sample, this clonotype was seen once. The V and J genes are TRBV6-4 and TRBJ2-7, with 12 bases fitting TRBD2. This CDR3 is built from 14 residues. Per germline, CDR1 MRHNA and CDR2 SNTAGT. Trimming removed 3 bases from V and 6 bases from J; junction bases left unmatched: 3. The CDR3 sequence: CASSDSGLAGEQYF. CDR3 in DNA: TGTGCCAGCAGTGATTCGGGACTAGCGGGCGAGCAGTACTTC.

This chain joins TRBV6-1 and TRBJ1-4; D gene ambiguous. V dropped 8 bases and J dropped 12 bases, with 13 bases sitting between them. The CDR3 extends over 11 amino acids. CDR1 and CDR2 from the germline V gene are MNHNS and SASEGT. CDR3 DNA: TGTGCCAGCGGGGATGAAGTACAACTGTTTTTT. Protein product: CASGDEVQLFF.

The rearrangement uses TRBV4-1 and TRBJ2-5; D is undetermined. The germline V gene encodes CDR1 MGHRA and CDR2 YSYEKL. Trimming took off 0 bases at V and 4 bases at J, with 12 bases between the two ends. The CDR3 totals 15 residues. The CDR3, as DNA: TGCGCCAGCAGCCAAGAGACCGCGGTAGGAGAGACCCAGTACTTC. As protein: CASSQETAVGETQYF.

CDR3 protein: CASSRQGANEQYF. The CDR3, as DNA: TGCGCCAGCAGCCGACAGGGGGCTAACGAGCAGTACTTC. The chain employs TRBV4-1 and TRBJ2-7; TRBD1 matches 10 bases. The CDR3 contains 13 residues. Germline V CDR1 and CDR2: MGHRA, YSYEKL. J was trimmed by 5 bases and V by 4 bases; bases with no gene match: 2.

This clonotype was seen a handful of times. The chain uses TRBV11-2 and TRBJ1-6; D uncertain. The CDR3 extends over 12 amino acids. Germline CDR1 and CDR2: SGHAT and FQNNGV. V was clipped by 0 bases and J by 10 bases, with 4 bases between them. DNA of the CDR3: TGTGCCAGCAGCTTAGAGGCGTCACCCCTCCACTTT. Translating it yields CASSLEASPLHF.

This clonotype was recorded many times. The V gene is TRBV28, the J gene TRBJ2-7, with D perhaps TRBD2 (6 bases). The length of the CDR3 is 15 residues. Germline CDR1 reads MDHEN; CDR2 reads SYDVKM. The germline V and J ends were trimmed by 6 bases and 0 bases, with 15 bases remaining between them. In DNA, the CDR3 is TGTGCCAGCAGCCCCGGGACGGGAGTCTCCTACGAGCAGTACTTC. It yields the protein CASSPGTGVSYEQYF.

The gene calls are TRBV5-1 and TRBJ2-2; TRBD1 agrees at 8 bases. The germline gives CDR1 SGHRS, CDR2 YFSETQ. The CDR3 has 16 amino acids. V shed 0 bases, J shed 7 bases, and the junction held 8 bases outside the gene matches. The CDR3 spells CASSLDPGGQGGELFF. CDR3 sequence (DNA): TGCGCCAGCAGCTTGGATCCAGGGGGCCAGGGCGGGGAGCTGTTTTTT. The full variable domain, with the rest looked up from reference TRBV5-1 and TRBJ2-2, is KAGVTQTPRYLIKTRGQQVTLSCSPISGHRSVSWYQQTPGQGLQFLFEYFSETQRNKGNFPGRFSGRQFSNSRSEMNVSTLELGDSALYLCASSLDPGGQGGELFFGEGSRLTVL.

The chain combines TRBV6-5 with TRBJ1-2, with TRBD1 matching 7 bases. The CDR3 runs to 16 residues. Germline V gene lookup returns CDR1 MNHEY and CDR2 SVGAGI. The V gene end was trimmed by 0 bases and the J gene end by 8 bases; junction bases not matched to a gene: 12. Here the CDR3 reads CASSYSVWQGVYGYTF. Here the CDR3 DNA reads TGTGCCAGCAGTTACTCAGTTTGGCAGGGGGTCTACGGCTACACCTTC.